This T cell receptor (beta chain) was captured in a study of Ad26.COV2.S vaccination and SARS-CoV-2 variants. Study summary: Ad26.COV2.S was injected intramuscularly once or twice, 56 days apart. Study-level findings and limits: Vaccine recipients posted higher spike-specific TCR breadth than their placebo counterparts.

Indicated treatment: about 20 received Ad26.COV2.S at low or high dose, single or two shots; several received placebo; per-sample allocation not given. Sampling happened 63 days after the first vaccine or placebo injection. The administered vaccine (an Ad26 vector) expressed Wuhan-strain SARS-CoV-2 spike. Worth noting for this clone: Its target is unknown.

The CDR3 extends over 13 amino acids. Germline V CDR1 and CDR2: SGHNT, YENEEA. The ends were cut back, 1 base at V and 6 bases at J, with 9 bases in the middle. Assay: immunoSEQ multiplex PCR; the TCRdb copy retains only in-frame clones and omits some. The top ten hold 9% to 15% of the sample, which has a few hundred thousand clones, around 90% seen once. The input for sequencing was peripheral blood, taken in a trial of Ad26.COV2.S vaccine versus placebo. The chain is built from TRBV11-3 and TRBJ1-1; tentatively, D is TRBD1 (5 bases). The source of this sequence is a person between 18 and 65 years old who received the Ad26.COV2.S COVID-19 vaccine or a placebo. CDR3 in amino acids: CASSLVGTSEAFF. CDR3 coding DNA: TGTGCCAGCAGCTTAGTCGGGACCTCTGAAGCTTTCTTT.